Reported below is one T cell receptor beta chain. The sample belongs to a study of blood T cell repertoires in COVID-19. The age range of participants was 18 to 89 years, with residence in more than 20 US areas. The V gene lost 4 bases and the J gene lost 3 bases, with 17 bases spanning the gap. From germline, CDR1 is SGHRS and CDR2 YFSETQ. This CDR3 spans 16 amino acids. The method was immunoSEQ multiplex PCR; TCRdb's version includes in-frame clones alone and lacks a portion of them. This table holds fewer than 450,000 clones, over 75% found once. Source material: PBMCs or T cells enriched from blood (not recorded which). The sequence came from a woman aged 25 to 39 who had recovered from COVID-19. V is TRBV5-1 and J is TRBJ1-5, with D unresolved. DNA of the CDR3: TGCGCCAGCAGCACCTCGGACGGGGATTCCAATCAGCCCCAGCATTTT. Its protein product is CASSTSDGDSNQPQHF.